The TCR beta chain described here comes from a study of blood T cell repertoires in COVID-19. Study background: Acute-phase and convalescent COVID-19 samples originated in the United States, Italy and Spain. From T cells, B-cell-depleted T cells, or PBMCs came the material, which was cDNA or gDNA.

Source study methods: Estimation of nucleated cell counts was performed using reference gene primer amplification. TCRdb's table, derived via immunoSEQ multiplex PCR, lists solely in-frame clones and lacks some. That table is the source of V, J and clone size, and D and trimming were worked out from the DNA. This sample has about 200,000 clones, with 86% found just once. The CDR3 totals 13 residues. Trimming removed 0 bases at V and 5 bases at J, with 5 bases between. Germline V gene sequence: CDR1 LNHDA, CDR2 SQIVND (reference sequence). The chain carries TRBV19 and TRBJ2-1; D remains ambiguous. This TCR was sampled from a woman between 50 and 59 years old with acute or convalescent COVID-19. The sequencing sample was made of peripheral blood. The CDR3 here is CASSIDQNNEQFF. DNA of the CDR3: TGTGCCAGTAGTATAGATCAAAACAATGAGCAGTTCTTC.